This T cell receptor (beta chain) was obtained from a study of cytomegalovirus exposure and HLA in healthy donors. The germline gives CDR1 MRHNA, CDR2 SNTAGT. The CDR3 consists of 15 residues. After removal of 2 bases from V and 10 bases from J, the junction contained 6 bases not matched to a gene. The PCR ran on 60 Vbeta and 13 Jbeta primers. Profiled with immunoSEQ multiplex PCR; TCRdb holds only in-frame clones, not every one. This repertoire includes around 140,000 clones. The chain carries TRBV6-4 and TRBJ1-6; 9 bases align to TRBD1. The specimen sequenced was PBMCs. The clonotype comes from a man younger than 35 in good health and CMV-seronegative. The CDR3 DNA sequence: TGTGCCAGCAGTGACGGGACAGGGTCGGGATCACCCCTCCACTTT. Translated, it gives CASSDGTGSGSPLHF.